This T cell receptor (beta chain) was found in a study of T cell repertoires in aging, cancer and after chemotherapy. Study results and caveats: In cancer patients, declining TCR diversity with age involved lost richness and lost evenness. Rebound thymic output was suggested by rising median generation probability during chemotherapy in each cancer cohort. No conclusions about immunological memory after chemotherapy can be drawn from the repertoire data.

The template was genomic DNA from peripheral blood, not RNA. This clonotype was seen a few times. The target antigen is unknown. Trimming cost V 1 base and J 6 bases; bases outside gene matches: 13. CDR3 size: 17 residues. Germline V lookup: CDR1 SGHVS, CDR2 FNYEAQ. Multiplex touch-down PCR with TRB-A/B primers amplified rearranged V-D-J TRB sequences. TCRdb re-called the multiplex PCR reads through MiXCR, storing one row per CDR3 protein. The repertoire holds 7,000 to 8,500 distinct CDR3 sequences, with 25% to 35% as singletons. The genes are TRBV7-6 and TRBJ2-7; 9 bases are a match to TRBD2. The receptor's source is a human donor with a blood cancer. Sequenced input: blood. CDR3 sequence reads: CASSLVPAGGARGEQYF. The CDR3 DNA reads TGTGCCAGCAGCTTAGTACCAGCGGGGGGTGCCCGCGGCGAGCAGTACTTC.